The clone carrying this T cell receptor beta chain has ten or more counts. The sample is drawn from a study of neurological immune-mediated disorders. Time point in this sample: longitudinal time-point 2. TCRdb reprocessed the 5' RACE reads via MiXCR and lists one record per CDR3 protein. Counted here are fewer than 60,000 distinct CDR3 sequences, approximately 14% occurring once; the ten biggest clones make up 3.5% to 5%. Germline CDR1 and CDR2: DFQATT and SNEGSKA (reference sequence). Trimming stripped 6 bases from V and 5 bases from J, with 16 bases between. The CDR3 is made up of 14 amino acids. The sequencing sample was made of PBMCs. The receptor was isolated from a male donor with HTLV-1-associated myelopathy (HAM/TSP). This chain uses TRBV20-1 with TRBJ2-2, with D possibly being TRBD2 (6 bases). The CDR3, as DNA: TGCAGTGCCCCGGAGGGCCGGGCTACCGGGGAGCTGTTTTTT. It encodes CSAPEGRATGELFF.